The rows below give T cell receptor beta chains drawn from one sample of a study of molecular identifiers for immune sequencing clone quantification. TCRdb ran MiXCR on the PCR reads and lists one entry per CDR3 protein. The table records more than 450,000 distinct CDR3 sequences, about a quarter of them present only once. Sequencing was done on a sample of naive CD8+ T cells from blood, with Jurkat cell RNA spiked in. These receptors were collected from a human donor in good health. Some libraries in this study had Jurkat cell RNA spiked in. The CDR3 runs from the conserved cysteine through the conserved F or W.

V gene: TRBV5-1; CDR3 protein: CASSLEVLAGLMTDTQYF
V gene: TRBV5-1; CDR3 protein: CASSLRQMNTEAFF
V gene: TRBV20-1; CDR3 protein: CSASPLGTTYEQYF
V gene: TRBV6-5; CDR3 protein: CAGSYLGGSGYGRYF
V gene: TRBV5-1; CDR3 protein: CASKRFAGGAYDGDTQYF
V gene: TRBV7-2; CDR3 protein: CASSLEQNSNQPQHF
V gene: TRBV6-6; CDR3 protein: CASSYSDTTGIYEQYF
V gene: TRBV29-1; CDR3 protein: CSVDGLAGELQETQYF
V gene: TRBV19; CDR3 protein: CASSIDSGPTPQHF
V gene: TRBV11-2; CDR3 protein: CASSFHHNRANNEQFF
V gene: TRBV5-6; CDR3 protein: CASSLGSGFNEQFF
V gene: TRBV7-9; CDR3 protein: CASSSPGQGLNEQFF
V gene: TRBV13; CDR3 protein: CASSLGTRTTGELFF
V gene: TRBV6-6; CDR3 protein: CAGRAGTSEKLFF
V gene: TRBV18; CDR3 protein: CASSPKTPWENTEAFF
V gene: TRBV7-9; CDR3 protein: CASSWGGTNTGELFF
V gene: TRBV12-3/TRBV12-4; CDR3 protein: CASSTMGQPQHF
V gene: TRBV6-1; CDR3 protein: CASSEDAHEQYF
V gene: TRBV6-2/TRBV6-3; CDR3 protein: CASSYVEAAINEKLFF
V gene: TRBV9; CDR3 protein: CASSVESGRSSGANVLTF
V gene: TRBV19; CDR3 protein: CASTMGGITEAFF
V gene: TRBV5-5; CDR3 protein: CASSLEAGGFTEAFF
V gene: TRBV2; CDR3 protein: CASGWGLNTEAFF
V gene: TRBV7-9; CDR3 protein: CASSLTGQISTGELFF
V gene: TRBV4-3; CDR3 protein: CASSQELAGVADTQYF
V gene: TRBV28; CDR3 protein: CASSSSGIGDTQYF
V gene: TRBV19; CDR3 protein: CASSMPDTVHTDTQYF
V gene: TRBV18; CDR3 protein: CASSPRDGGLNTEAFF
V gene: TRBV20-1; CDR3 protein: CSARAPRFRLSTDTQYF
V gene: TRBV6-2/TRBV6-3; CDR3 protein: CASSWNRDGTGELFF
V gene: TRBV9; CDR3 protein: CASSPSALAGYEQYF
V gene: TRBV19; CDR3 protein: CASSPGQEVSPQHF
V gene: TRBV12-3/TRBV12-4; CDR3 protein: CASSSTGVGEKLFF
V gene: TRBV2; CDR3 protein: CASPDSNYGYTF
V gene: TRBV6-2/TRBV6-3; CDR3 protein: CASSYSTTDSGNTIYF
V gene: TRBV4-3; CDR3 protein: CASSPRTLHWEQYF
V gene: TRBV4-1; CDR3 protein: CASSQLGGSEAFF
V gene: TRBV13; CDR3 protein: CASSIQGRNNEKLFF
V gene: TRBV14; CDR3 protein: CASSQTGASGDLPISGTNVLTF
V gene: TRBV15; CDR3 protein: CATSQDTYTDTQYF
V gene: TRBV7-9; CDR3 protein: CASSYTGGADTEAFF
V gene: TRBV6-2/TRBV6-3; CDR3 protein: CASRPGTQSNEKLFF
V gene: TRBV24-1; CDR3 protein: CATSGWAGELFF
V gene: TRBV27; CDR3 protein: CASSFGGPARAKDIQYF